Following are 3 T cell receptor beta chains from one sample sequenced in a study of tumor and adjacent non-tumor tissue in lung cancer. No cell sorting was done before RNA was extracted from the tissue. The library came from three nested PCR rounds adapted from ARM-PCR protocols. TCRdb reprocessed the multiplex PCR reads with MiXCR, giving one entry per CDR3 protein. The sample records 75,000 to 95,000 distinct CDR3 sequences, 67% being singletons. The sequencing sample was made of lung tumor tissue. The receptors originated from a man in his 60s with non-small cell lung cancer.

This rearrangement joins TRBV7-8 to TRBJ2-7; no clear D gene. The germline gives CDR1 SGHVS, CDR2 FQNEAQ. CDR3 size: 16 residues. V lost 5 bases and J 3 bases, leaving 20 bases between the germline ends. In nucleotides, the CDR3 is TGTGCCAGCAGCCCAGGCCCCGACTTCGCTAGCTACGAGCAGTACTTC. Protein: CASSPGPDFASYEQYF.

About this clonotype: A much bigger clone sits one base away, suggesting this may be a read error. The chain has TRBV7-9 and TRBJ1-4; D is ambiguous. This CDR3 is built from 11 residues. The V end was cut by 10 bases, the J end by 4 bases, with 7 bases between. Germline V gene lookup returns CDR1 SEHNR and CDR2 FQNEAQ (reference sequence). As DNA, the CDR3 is TGTGCCAACGGAAGTAATGAAAAACTGTTTTTT. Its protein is CANGSNEKLFF.

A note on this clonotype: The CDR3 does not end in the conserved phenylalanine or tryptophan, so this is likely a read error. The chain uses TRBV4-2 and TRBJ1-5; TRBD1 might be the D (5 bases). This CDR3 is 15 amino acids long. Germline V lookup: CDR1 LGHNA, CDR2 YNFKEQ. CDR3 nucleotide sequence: TGTGTCAGCAGCCGGGGGAGTTTGGGCAATCAGCCCCAGCATGTT. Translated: CVSSRGSLGNQPQHV.